The 14 T cell receptor beta chains reported below all come from one sample, sequenced in a study of vaccination and CD4 T cells after COVID-19. The sample's treatment: roughly nine-day PBMC culture with coronavirus spike peptide pools or control peptides (ViraFEST assay). Once obtained from cultured CD4+ T cells, the DNA was sequenced using the Oncomine TCR Beta short-read assay. TCRdb itself ran the PCR reads through MiXCR, one entry per CDR3 protein. The table records 20,000 to 25,000 distinct CDR3 sequences, roughly two fifths of them present only once. What these receptors recognize is not known. Source material: CD4+ T cells from blood, cultured in vitro. The origin of the receptors is a human donor who had recovered from COVID-19.

Here the CDR3 reads CASSFTGTGANYGYTF. CDR3 bases: TGTGCCAGCAGCTTCACCGGGACAGGGGCTAACTATGGCTACACCTTC. The chain uses TRBV7-2 and TRBJ1-2; TRBD1 aligns across 10 bases. V shed 3 bases, J shed 0 bases, and the junction held 4 bases outside the gene matches. CDR3 length: 16 amino acids. Germline values: CDR1 SGHTA, CDR2 FQGNSA.

This rearrangement joins TRBV19 to TRBJ1-3; 11 bases align to TRBD1. The CDR3 sequence is 15 residues long. Germline CDR1 LNHDA, CDR2 SQIVND (reference sequence). V lost 4 bases to trimming and J lost 4 bases; unmatched junction nucleotides: 3. The CDR3 coding sequence is TGTGCCAGTAGTACCCGGACAGGGGGCGGAAACACCATATATTTT. Its protein product is CASSTRTGGGNTIYF.

This sequence joins TRBV19 and TRBJ2-7, with D perhaps given as TRBD1 or TRBD2 (5 bases each). With 0 bases removed from V and 2 bases from J, the gap between germline ends came to 11 bases. The CDR3 spans 15 residues. Germline values: CDR1 LNHDA, CDR2 SQIVND (reference sequence). The CDR3 spells CASSIEPGPTYEQYF. CDR3 DNA sequence: TGTGCCAGTAGTATAGAACCGGGACCTACCTACGAGCAGTACTTC.

The chain carries TRBV20-1 and TRBJ1-4; 7 nucleotides agree with TRBD1. The V segment lost 3 bases and the J segment 1 base; nucleotides outside the gene matches: 5. The CDR3 contains 15 residues. Germline V gives CDR1 DFQATT, CDR2 SNEGSKA (reference sequence). The CDR3 DNA is TGCAGTGCTAGCGTACCAGGGGGAACTAATGAAAAACTGTTTTTT. This gives the protein CSASVPGGTNEKLFF.

V and J are TRBV14 and TRBJ1-6; no clear D gene. The germline CDR1 and CDR2 sequences are SGHDN and FVKESK. The CDR3 spans 14 residues. The V end was cut by 1 base, the J end by 7 bases, with 8 bases between. The CDR3 loop reads CASSQGAPNSPLHF. As DNA, the CDR3 is TGTGCCAGCAGCCAAGGGGCTCCGAATTCACCCCTCCACTTT.

The rearrangement links TRBV6-5 to TRBJ2-2, with 8 positions matching TRBD2. The V and J ends lost 4 bases and 4 bases, in that order; junction bases with no gene match: 17. The CDR3 is 19 amino acids. CDR1 MNHEY and CDR2 SVGAGI come from the germline V gene. CDR3 residues: CASSWRFGQRERVTGELFF. The CDR3 DNA is TGTGCCAGCAGTTGGAGGTTCGGACAGCGGGAGAGAGTCACCGGGGAGCTGTTTTTT.

This chain uses TRBV7-2 with TRBJ2-7, with D possibly TRBD1 on 5 matching bases. The CDR3 spans 14 residues. V lost 1 base and J lost 9, with 16 bases in between. CDR1 and CDR2 from the germline V gene are SGHTA and FQGNSA. The DNA for the CDR3 is TGTGCCAGCAGCTTAGGGGGCCCTATTCGGTCGCAGTACTTC. It translates to CASSLGGPIRSQYF.

Only a few counts were recorded for this clonotype. The chain joins TRBV6-5 to TRBJ1-3; no clear D. The germline CDR1 and CDR2 sequences are MNHEY and SVGAGI. The ends were cut back, 4 bases at V and 0 bases at J, with 7 bases in the middle. CDR3 length: 14 amino acids. Here the CDR3 reads CASSSVSSGNTIYF. The DNA of the CDR3 is TGTGCCAGCAGTTCGGTTAGCTCTGGAAACACCATATATTTT.

This chain joins TRBV7-9 and TRBJ2-3; 7 bases are shared with TRBD1. The CDR3 covers 15 residues. In germline, CDR1 is SEHNR, CDR2 FQNEAQ (reference sequence). J gave up 0 bases and V 5 bases, and 5 bases lay outside the gene matches. The CDR3 protein is CASSRQGFSTDTQYF. In nucleotides, the CDR3 is TGTGCCAGCAGCCGACAGGGATTTAGCACAGATACGCAGTATTTT.

This rearrangement joins TRBV2 to TRBJ2-3; 10 nucleotides line up with TRBD1. Germline trimming cut 4 bases from V and 1 base from J; bases unmatched to any gene: 5. This CDR3 comprises 16 residues. Germline CDR1 SNHLY, CDR2 FYNNEI. CDR3 DNA sequence: TGTGCCAGCAGTGTGGGACAGGGGAGGCGCACAGATACGCAGTATTTT. This codes for CASSVGQGRRTDTQYF.

As regards this clonotype: Because the CDR3 is missing its conserved closing phenylalanine or tryptophan, this is likely a read error. This chain uses TRBV7-7 with TRBJ2-3; no definite D call. Per germline, CDR1 SSHAT and CDR2 FNYEAQ (reference sequence). The CDR3 spans 14 residues. Trimming took off 5 bases at V and 4 bases at J, with 13 bases between the two ends. CDR3 sequence: CASSPGRTSDTQYI. The CDR3 bases are TGTGCCAGCAGCCCCGGACGCACTTCAGATACGCAGTATATT.

V usage is TRBV9 and J usage is TRBJ2-7; 8 bases agree with TRBD1. Germline V lookup: CDR1 SGDLS, CDR2 YYNGEE. The CDR3 sequence is 15 residues long. V was pared by 3 bases and J by 6 bases, with 11 bases of the junction left unmatched. CDR3 in amino acids: CASSAQTGDTSEQYF. The DNA for the CDR3 is TGTGCCAGCAGCGCGCAGACAGGGGATACTAGCGAGCAGTACTTC.

The rearrangement joins TRBV28 to TRBJ1-2; no firm D call. Germline values: CDR1 MDHEN, CDR2 SYDVKM. Trimming shortened V by 3 bases and J by 7 bases, and 9 bases separated the two germline ends. The CDR3 sequence is 12 residues long. CDR3 DNA: TGTGCCAGCAGTTTTGTTGGGAGTGGCTACACCTTC. It yields the protein CASSFVGSGYTF.

This clonotype appeared a single time. The chain recombines TRBV28 with TRBJ2-4; possibly TRBD1 for D (6 bases). The CDR3 has 15 amino acids. The germline CDR1 and CDR2 sequences are MDHEN and SYDVKM. Trimming removed 5 bases at V and 1 base at J, with 12 bases between. The CDR3 DNA reads TGTGCCAGCAGTCCCACAGACAGGGCCAAAAACATTCAGTACTTC. This translates into CASSPTDRAKNIQYF.